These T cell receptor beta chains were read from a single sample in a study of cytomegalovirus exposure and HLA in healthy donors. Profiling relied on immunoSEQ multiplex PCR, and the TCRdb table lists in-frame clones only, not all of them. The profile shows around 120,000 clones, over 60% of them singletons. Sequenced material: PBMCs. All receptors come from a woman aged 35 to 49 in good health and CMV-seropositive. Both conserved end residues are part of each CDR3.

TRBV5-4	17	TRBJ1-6	CASSQGAGSSYNSPLHF
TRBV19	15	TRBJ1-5	CASTVRGDSNQPQHF
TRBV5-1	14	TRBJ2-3	CASSLPGGPDTQYF
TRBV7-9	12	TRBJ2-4	CSSSPAKNIQYF
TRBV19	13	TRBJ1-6	CASSDKGGSPLHF
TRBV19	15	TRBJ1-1	CASSPGGRGDTEAFF
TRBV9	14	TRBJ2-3	CASSWTSGTDTQYF
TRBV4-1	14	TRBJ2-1	CASSQGTGAGEQFF
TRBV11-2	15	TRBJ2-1	CASSLRGDSYNEQFF
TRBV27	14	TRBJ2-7	CASSTGTGLYEQYF
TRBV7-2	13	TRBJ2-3	CASAPTGTDTQYF